This T cell receptor beta chain was observed in a study of T cell responses to AZD1222 COVID-19 vaccine. Study observations and caveats: Reportedly, close to half of spike-specific TCRs are directed against unmutated variant regions. Clonal diversity may have been underestimated in mostly white British donors. At baseline, just five to seven AZD1222 recipients tested seropositive.

The V gene's germline CDR1 is MDHEN and CDR2 SYDVKM. CDR3 length: 14 amino acids. Trimming left V 6 bases short and J 3 bases short, with 12 bases between. Concerning this clone itself: As yet, its antigen is unknown.

TCRdb's copy holds only in-frame clones and misses some; the assay was immunoSEQ multiplex PCR. The sample lists about 140,000 clones; around 90% were seen once. V gene TRBV28 combines with J gene TRBJ2-4; D gene unclear. The origin of this receptor is an adult who received the MenACWY meningococcal vaccine as a control. This specimen was peripheral blood, taken 28 days after the second dose of the MenACWY control vaccine. The CDR3 DNA follows: TGTGCCAGCAGCCCAGCTGGGGTCAAAAACATTCAGTACTTC. It translates to CASSPAGVKNIQYF.